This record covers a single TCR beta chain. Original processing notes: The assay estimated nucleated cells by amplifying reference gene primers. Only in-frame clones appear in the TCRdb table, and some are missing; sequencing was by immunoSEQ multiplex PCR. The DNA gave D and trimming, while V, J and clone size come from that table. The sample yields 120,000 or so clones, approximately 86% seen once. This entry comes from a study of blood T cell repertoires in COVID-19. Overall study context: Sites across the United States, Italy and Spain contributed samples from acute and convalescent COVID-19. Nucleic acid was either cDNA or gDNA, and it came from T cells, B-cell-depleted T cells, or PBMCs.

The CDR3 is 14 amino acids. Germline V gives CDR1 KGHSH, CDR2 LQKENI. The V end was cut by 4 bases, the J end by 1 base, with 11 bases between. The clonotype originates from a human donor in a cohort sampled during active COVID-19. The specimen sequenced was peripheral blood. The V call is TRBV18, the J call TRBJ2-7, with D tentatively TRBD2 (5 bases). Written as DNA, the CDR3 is TGTGCCAGCTCACTTGACTACCTATCCTACGAGCAGTACTTC. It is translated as CASSLDYLSYEQYF.